This T cell receptor beta chain was captured by sequencing in a study of blood T cell repertoires in COVID-19. Turning to the study itself: From the United States, Italy and Spain came samples of acute and convalescent COVID-19.

The Seattle patients, enrolled during active infection, were followed longitudinally. V lost 3 bases to trimming and J lost 0 bases; unmatched junction nucleotides: 13. The CDR3 is 18 residues long. Germline CDR1 is SEHNR and CDR2 is FQNEAQ (reference sequence). The repertoire was sequenced with immunoSEQ multiplex PCR; TCRdb's copy has only in-frame clones and lacks some. The sample lists around 290,000 clones; 91% were seen once. The chain uses TRBV7-9 and TRBJ2-7, with 8 bases matching TRBD2. The clonotype comes from a woman in her twenties or thirties with COVID-19, enrolled during active disease. Sequencing input: peripheral blood. Here the CDR3 DNA reads TGTGCCAGCAGCTTCGTAGTAGCGGGAACGTGGAGCTCCTACGAGCAGTACTTC. Translating gives CASSFVVAGTWSSYEQYF.